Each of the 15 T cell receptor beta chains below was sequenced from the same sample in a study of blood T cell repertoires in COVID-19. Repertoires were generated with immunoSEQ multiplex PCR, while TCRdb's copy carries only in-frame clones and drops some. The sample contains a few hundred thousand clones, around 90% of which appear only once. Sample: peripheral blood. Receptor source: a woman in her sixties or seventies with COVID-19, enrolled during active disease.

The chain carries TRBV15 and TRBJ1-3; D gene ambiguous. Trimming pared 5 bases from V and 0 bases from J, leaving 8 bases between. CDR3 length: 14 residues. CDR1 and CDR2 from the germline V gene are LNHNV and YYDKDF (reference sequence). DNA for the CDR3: TGTGCCACCAGCTCCGGGTACTCTGGAAACACCATATATTTT. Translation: CATSSGYSGNTIYF.

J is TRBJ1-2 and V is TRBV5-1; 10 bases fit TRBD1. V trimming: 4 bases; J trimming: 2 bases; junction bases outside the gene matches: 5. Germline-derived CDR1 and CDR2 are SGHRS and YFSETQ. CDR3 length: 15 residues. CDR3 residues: CASSEGTGANYGYTF. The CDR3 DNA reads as TGCGCCAGCAGCGAGGGGACAGGGGCGAACTATGGCTACACCTTC.

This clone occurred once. DNA for the CDR3: TGTGCCAGCAGCTACACAGGTACCTATGGCTACACCTTC. This translates into CASSYTGTYGYTF. This chain joins TRBV11-2 and TRBJ1-2; D is possibly TRBD1 (5 bases). Germline V gene sequence: CDR1 SGHAT, CDR2 FQNNGV. The CDR3 totals 13 residues. Trimming left V 4 bases short and J 4 bases short, with 10 bases between.

CDR3 bases: TGTGCCAGCAGCTCCGTGGGGGGGGAGACCGGGGAGCTGTTTTTT. Amino acid sequence: CASSSVGGETGELFF. V usage is TRBV7-2 and J usage is TRBJ2-2; 7 nucleotides match TRBD2. Germline V gene lookup returns CDR1 SGHTA and CDR2 FQGNSA. V shed 4 bases, J shed 5 bases, and the junction held 7 bases outside the gene matches. This CDR3 has 15 residues.

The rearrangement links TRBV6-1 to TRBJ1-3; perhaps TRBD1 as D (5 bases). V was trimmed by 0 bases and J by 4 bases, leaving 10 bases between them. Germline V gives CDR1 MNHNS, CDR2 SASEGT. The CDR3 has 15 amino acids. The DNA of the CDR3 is TGTGCCAGCAGTGAAGCAGTAGGGGTAGGAAACACCATATATTTT. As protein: CASSEAVGVGNTIYF.

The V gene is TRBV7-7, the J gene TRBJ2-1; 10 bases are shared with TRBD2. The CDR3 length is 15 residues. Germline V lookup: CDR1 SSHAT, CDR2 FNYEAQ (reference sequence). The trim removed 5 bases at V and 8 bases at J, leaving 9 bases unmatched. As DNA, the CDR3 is TGTGCCAGCAGCCTCAGCGGGGGGGCGTCCCATGAGCAGTTCTTC. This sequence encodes CASSLSGGASHEQFF.

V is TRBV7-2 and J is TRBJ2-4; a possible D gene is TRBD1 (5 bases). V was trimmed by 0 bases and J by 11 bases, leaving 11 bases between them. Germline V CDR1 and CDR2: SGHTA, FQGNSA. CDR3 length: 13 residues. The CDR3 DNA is TGTGCCAGCAGCTTAGCCCGACAGACGGTTCAGTACTTC. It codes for CASSLARQTVQYF. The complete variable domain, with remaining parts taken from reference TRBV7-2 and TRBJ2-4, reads GAGVSQSPSNKVTEKGKDVELRCDPISGHTALYWYRQSLGQGLEFLIYFQGNSAPDKSGLPSDRFSAERTGGSVSTLTIQRTQQEDSAVYLCASSLARQTVQYFGAGTRLSVL.

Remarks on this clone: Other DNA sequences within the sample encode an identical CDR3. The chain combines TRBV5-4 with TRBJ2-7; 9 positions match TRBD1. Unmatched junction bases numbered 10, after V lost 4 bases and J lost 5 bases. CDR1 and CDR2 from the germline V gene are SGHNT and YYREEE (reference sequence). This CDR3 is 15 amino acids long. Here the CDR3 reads CASSLPGQGAHEQYF. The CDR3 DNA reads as TGTGCCAGCAGCCTTCCGGGACAGGGAGCGCACGAGCAGTACTTC.

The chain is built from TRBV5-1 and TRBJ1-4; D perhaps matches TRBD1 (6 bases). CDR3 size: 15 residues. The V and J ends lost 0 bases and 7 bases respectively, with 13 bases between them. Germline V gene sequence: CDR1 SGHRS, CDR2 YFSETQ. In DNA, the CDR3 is TGCGCCAGCAGCTTGGCCTCTCAGGGGAGTGAAAAACTGTTTTTT. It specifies CASSLASQGSEKLFF.

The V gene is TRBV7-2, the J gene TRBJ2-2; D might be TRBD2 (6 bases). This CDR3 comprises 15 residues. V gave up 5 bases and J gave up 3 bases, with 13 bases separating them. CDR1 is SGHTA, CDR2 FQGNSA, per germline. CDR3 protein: CASSARLGDTGELFF. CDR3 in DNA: TGTGCCAGCAGCGCTAGACTAGGTGACACCGGGGAGCTGTTTTTT.

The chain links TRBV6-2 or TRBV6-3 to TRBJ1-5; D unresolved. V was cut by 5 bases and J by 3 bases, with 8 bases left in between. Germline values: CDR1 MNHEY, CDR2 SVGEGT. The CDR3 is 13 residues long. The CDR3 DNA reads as TGTGCCAGCAGTAGAGAAACCAATCAGCCCCAGCATTTT. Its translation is CASSRETNQPQHF.

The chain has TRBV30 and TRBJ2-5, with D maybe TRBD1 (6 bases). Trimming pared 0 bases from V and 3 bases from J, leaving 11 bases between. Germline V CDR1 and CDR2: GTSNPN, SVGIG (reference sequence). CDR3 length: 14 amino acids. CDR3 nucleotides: TGTGCCTGGAGTGTACTTCAGGGGAAAGAGACCCAGTACTTC. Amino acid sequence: CAWSVLQGKETQYF.

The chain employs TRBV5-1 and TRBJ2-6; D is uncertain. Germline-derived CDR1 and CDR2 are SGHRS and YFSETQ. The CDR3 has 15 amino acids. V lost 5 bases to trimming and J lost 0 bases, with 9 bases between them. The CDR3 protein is CASRLQSSGANVLTF. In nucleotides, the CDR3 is TGCGCCAGCAGATTACAGAGCTCTGGGGCCAACGTCCTGACTTTC.

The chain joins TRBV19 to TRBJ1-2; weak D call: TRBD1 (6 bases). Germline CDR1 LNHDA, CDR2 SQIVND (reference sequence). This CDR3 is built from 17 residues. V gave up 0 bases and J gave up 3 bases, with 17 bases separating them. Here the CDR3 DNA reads TGTGCCAGTAGTATAGATACCCTCAGGGGCTACGACTATGGCTACACCTTC. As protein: CASSIDTLRGYDYGYTF.

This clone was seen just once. The CDR3 DNA is TGTGCCAGCAGTTACGGGACTAGCTCTAGCACAGATACGCAGTATTTT. It is translated as CASSYGTSSSTDTQYF. The rearrangement joins TRBV6-5 to TRBJ2-3; 9 bases line up with TRBD2. The V gene end was trimmed by 2 bases and the J gene end by 0 bases; junction bases not matched to a gene: 3. The germline gives CDR1 MNHEY, CDR2 SVGAGI. The CDR3 contains 16 residues.